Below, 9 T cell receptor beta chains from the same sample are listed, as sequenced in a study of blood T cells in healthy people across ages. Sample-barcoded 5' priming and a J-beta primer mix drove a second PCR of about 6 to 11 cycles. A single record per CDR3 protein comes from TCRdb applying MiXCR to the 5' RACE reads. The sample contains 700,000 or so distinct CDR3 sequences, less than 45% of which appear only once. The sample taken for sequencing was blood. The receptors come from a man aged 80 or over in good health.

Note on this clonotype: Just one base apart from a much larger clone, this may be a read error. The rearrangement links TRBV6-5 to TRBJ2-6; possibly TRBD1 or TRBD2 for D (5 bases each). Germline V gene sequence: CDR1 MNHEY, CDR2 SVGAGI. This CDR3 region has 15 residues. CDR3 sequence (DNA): TGTGCCAGCAGTCCGGCGAGGACTGGGGCCAACGCCCTGACTTTC. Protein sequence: CASSPARTGANALTF.

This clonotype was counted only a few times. CDR3 sequence (DNA): TGTGCCAGCAGCCGGACAGGGGCCAAGCCCCAGCATTTT. Its translation: CASSRTGAKPQHF. The chain carries TRBV6-5 and TRBJ1-5; TRBD1 agrees at 9 bases. Germline CDR1 MNHEY, CDR2 SVGAGI. The CDR3 is made up of 13 amino acids. Trimming removed 6 bases from V and 8 bases from J; junction bases left unmatched: 5.

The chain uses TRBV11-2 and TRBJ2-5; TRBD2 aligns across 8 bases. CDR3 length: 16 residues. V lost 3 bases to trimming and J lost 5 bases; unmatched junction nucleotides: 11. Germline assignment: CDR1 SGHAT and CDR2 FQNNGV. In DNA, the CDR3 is TGTGCCAGCAGCTTTCGGCGGGGGGCGGGGGAGGAGACCCAGTACTTC. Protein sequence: CASSFRRGAGEETQYF. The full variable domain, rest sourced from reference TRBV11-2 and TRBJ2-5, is EAGVAQSPRYKIIEKRQSVAFWCNPISGHATLYWYQQILGQGPKLLIQFQNNGVVDDSQLPKDRFSAERLKGVDSTLKIQPAKLEDSAVYLCASSFRRGAGEETQYFGPGTRLLVL.

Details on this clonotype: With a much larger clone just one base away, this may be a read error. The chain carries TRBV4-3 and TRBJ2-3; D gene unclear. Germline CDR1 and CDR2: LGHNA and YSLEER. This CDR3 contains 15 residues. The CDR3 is CASGQEPRLTDTQYF. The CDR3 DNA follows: TGCGCCAGCGGCCAAGAGCCGCGCCTCACAGATACGCAGTATTTT.

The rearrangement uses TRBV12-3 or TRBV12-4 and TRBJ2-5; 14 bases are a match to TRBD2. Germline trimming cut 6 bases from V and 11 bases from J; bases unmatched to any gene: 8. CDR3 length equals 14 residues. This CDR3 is CASSRLAGGPEQYF. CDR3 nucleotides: TGTGCCAGCAGCCGACTAGCGGGGGGGCCTGAGCAGTACTTC.

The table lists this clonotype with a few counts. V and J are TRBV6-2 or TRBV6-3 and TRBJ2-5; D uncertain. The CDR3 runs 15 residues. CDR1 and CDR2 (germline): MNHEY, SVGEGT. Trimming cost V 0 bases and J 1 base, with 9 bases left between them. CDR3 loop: CASSYSSVLQETQYF. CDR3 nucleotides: TGTGCCAGCAGTTACTCCAGCGTCCTCCAAGAGACCCAGTACTTC.

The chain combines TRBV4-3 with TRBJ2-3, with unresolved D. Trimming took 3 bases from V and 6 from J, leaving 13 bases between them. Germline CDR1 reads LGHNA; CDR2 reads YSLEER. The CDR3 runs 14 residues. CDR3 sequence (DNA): TGCGCCAGCAGCCAGGACGCCCGAGTGGATACGCAGTATTTT. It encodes CASSQDARVDTQYF.

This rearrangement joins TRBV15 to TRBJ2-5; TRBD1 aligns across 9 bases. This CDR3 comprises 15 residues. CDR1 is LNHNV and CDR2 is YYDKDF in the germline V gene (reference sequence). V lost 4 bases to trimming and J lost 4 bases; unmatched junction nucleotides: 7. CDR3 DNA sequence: TGTGCCACCAGCATAGGACAGGGGATTACAGAGACCCAGTACTTC. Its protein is CATSIGQGITETQYF.

In DNA, the CDR3 is TGCAGCGGCTCCGGGACTAGCCAACCGGGGCTTGAGCAGTTCTTC. Protein product: CSGSGTSQPGLEQFF. The chain carries TRBV29-1 and TRBJ2-1; 9 bases fit TRBD2. The CDR3 loop spans 15 amino acids. From germline, CDR1 is SQVTM and CDR2 ANQGSEA. Trimming removed 7 bases from V and 9 bases from J; junction bases left unmatched: 16.